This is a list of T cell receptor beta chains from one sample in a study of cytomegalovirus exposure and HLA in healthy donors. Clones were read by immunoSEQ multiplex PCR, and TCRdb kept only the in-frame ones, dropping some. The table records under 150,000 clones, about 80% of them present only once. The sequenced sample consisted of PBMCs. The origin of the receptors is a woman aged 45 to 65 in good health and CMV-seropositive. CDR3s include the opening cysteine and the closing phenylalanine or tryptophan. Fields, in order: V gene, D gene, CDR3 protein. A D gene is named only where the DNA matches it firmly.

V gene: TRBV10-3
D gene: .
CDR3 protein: CAISERGMNTEAFF

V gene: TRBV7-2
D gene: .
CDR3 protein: CASSFYGDQETQYF

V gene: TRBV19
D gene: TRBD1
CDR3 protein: CASRNTGASTDTQYF

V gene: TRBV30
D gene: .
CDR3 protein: CAWSVYFSAGDGNQPQHF

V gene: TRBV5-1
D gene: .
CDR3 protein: CASRPTGSLNYGYTF

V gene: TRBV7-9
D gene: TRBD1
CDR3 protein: CASSPEGQGTNTIYF

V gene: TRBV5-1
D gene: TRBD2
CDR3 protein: CASSPQPRTSGSLLETQYF

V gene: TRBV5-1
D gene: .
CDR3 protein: CASSLVGQRANTGELFF

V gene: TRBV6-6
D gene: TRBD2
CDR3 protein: CASSYSIAGGNEQFF

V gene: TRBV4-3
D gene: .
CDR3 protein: CASSPVESTGELFF

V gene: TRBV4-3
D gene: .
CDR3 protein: CASSQDKGPSGEQYF

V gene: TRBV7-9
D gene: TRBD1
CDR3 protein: CASSPRDRPTGELFF

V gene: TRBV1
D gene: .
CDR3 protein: CTSSQELRGPGPQHF

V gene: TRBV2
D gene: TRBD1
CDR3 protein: CASSGTVNSNQPQHF

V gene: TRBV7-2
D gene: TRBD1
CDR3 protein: CASSPGDSYGGTGELFF

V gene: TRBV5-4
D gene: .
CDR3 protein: CASSFRSGDQDGYTF

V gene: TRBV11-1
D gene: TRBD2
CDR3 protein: CASSSGTSPYNEQFF

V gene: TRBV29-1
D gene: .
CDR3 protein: CSVEDSGYYGYTF

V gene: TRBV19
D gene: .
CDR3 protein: CASSIGQVNGELFF

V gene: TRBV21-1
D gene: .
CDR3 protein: CASSNPRSDGGEWSPLHF

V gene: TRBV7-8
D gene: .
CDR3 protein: CASSLASVDYEQYF

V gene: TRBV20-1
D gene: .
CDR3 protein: CSARARGEQYF

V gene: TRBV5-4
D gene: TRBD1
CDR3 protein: CASSHGTGANSGNTIYF

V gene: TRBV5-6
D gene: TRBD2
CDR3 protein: CASSSLAGERETQYF

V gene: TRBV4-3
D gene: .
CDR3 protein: CASSPSSPRTDTQYF

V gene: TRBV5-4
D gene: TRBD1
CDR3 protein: CASNNRDRVDTGELFF

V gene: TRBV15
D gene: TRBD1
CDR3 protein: CATSRTGDSYEQYF

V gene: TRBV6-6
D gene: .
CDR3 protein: CASSYLTSSGANVLTF

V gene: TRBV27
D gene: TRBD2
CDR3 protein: CASRPSGGTDTQYF

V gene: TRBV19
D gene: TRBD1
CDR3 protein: CASSPGQGRFYEQYF

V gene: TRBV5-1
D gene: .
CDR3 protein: CASSTPGSETQYF

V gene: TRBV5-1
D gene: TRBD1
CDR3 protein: CASSLGTGGEQYF

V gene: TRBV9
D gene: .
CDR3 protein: CASSPSGTGTEAFF

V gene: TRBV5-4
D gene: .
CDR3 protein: CASSPRLEPHEQFF

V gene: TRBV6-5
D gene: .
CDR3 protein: CASSYYRDTEAFF

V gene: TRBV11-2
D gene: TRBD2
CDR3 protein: CASSPFPLAGGTDTQYF

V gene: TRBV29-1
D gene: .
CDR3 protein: CSVGQVPYEAFF

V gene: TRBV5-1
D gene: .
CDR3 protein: CASSSTATNEKLFF

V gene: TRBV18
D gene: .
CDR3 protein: CASSPAASATEAFF

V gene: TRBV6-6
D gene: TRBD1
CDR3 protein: CASSKPGQGAYEQYF

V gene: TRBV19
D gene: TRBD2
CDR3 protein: CASSIEASGAYEQYF

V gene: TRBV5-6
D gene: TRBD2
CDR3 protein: CASSLGLALHEQYF

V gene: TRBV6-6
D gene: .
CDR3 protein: CASSSSTLYEQYF

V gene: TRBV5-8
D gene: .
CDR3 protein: CASSLSPHNSNQPQHF

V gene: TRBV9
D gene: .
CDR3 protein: CASSVGGYQPQHF

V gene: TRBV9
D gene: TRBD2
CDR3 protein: CASSAGGAGGETQYF

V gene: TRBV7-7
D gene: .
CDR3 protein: CASSLGPDSSYEQYF